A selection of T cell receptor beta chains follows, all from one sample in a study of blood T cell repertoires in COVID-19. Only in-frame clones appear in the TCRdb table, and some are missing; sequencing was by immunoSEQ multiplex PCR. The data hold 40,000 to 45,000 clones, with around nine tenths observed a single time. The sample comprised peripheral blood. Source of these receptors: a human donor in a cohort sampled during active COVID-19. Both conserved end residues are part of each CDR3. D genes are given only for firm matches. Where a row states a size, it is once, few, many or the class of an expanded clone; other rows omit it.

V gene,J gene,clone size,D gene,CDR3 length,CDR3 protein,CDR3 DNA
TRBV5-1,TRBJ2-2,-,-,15,CASTAQGMNTGELFF,TGCGCCAGTACCGCCCAGGGGATGAACACCGGGGAGCTGTTTTTT
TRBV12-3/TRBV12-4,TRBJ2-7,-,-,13,CASSLTAGDEQYF,TGTGCCAGCAGTTTAACGGCAGGGGACGAGCAGTACTTC
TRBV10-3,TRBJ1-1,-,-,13,CATTSTSGIEAFF,TGTGCCACGACATCCACCAGTGGAATTGAAGCTTTCTTT
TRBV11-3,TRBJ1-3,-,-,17,CASSLGTSGLSGNTIYF,TGTGCCAGCAGCTTAGGCACTTCTGGGCTCTCTGGAAACACCATATATTTT
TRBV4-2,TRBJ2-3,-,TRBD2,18,CASSHRSSGGAGTDTQYF,TGTGCCAGCAGCCACCGATCTAGCGGGGGGGCCGGGACAGATACGCAGTATTTT
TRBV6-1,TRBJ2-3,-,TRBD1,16,CASSETGRGSRHTQYF,TGTGCCAGCAGTGAAACTGGCAGGGGGTCCCGACATACGCAGTATTTT
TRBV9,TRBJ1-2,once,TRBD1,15,CASSPGTGPTYGYTF,TGTGCCAGCAGCCCTGGGACAGGGCCTACCTATGGCTACACCTTC
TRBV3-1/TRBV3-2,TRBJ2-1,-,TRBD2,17,CASSSRTRGGSYNEQFF,TGTGCCAGCAGCTCACGAACCCGGGGGGGCTCCTACAATGAGCAGTTCTTC
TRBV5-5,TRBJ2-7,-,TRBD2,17,CASNLGRGGSSSHEQYF,TGTGCCAGCAACCTGGGGCGGGGGGGCAGTTCCTCCCACGAGCAGTACTTC
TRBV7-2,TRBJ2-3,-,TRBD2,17,CASSLRLAGGRGDTQYF,TGTGCCAGCAGCCTCCGACTAGCGGGGGGCCGGGGAGATACGCAGTATTTT
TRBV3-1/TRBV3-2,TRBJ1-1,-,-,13,CASSQGTVTEAFF,TGTGCCAGCAGCCAAGGGACAGTCACTGAAGCTTTCTTT
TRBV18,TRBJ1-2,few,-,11,CASSPSTLDSF,TGTGCCAGCTCACCTTCGACGCTAGACTCCTTC
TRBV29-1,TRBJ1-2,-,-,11,CRHDRTYGYTF,TGCAGGCATGACAGGACATATGGCTACACCTTC
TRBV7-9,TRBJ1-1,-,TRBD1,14,CASSLGQGGSEAFF,TGTGCCAGCAGCTTAGGACAGGGAGGAAGTGAAGCTTTCTTT
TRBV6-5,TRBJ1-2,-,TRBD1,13,CASSPRDRASPLF,TGTGCCAGCAGTCCACGGGACAGAGCCTCTCCCCTCTTC
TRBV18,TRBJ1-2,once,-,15,CASSPSTEPNYGYTF,TGTGCCAGCTCACCATCGACAGAACCTAACTATGGCTACACCTTC
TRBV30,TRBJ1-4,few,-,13,CAYSTLGLEKLFF,TGTGCCTACTCGACTCTTGGTCTGGAAAAACTGTTTTTT
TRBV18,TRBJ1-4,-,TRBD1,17,CASSPGQVQVYNEKLFF,TGTGCCAGCTCACCGGGACAGGTTCAAGTATATAATGAAAAACTGTTTTTT
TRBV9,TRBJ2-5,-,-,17,CASSVDPLGGAQETQYF,TGTGCCAGCAGCGTAGATCCCTTGGGGGGGGCCCAAGAGACCCAGTACTTC
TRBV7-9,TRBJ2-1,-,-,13,CASSFSRGHEQFF,TGTGCCAGCAGCTTTTCCAGGGGTCATGAGCAGTTCTTC
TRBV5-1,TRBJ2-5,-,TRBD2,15,CASSYSGGAQETQYF,TGCGCCAGCAGCTACAGCGGGGGGGCTCAAGAGACCCAGTACTTC
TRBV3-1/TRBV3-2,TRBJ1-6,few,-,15,CASSQEGGGGSPLHF,TGTGCCAGCAGCCAGGAGGGGGGCGGGGGATCACCCCTCCACTTT
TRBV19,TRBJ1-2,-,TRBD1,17,CASSVLFWDRGDYGYTF,TGTGCCAGTAGTGTACTTTTCTGGGACAGGGGTGACTATGGCTACACCTTC
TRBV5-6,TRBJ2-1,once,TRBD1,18,CASSLEGQGRIWYNEQFF,TGTGCCAGCAGCTTGGAGGGACAGGGACGTATTTGGTACAATGAGCAGTTCTTC
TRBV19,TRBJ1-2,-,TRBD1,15,CASSTQGKIAYGYTF,TGTGCCAGTAGTACACAGGGGAAGATAGCTTATGGCTACACCTTC
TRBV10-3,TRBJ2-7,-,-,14,CAISDARESYEQYF,TGTGCCATCAGTGACGCTAGGGAGTCCTACGAGCAGTACTTC
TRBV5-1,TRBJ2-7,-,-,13,CASSFTSSYEQYF,TGCGCCAGCAGCTTTACAAGCTCCTACGAGCAGTACTTC
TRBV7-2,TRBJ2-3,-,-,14,CASSRSGARSTQYF,TGTGCCAGCAGCCGCAGCGGCGCGAGGAGTACGCAGTATTTT
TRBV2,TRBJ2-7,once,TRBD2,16,CASSAPKSGGGYEQYF,TGTGCCAGCAGTGCCCCTAAGAGCGGGGGGGGCTACGAGCAGTACTTC
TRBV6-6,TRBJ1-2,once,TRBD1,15,CASSYSTGRSYGYTF,TGTGCCAGCAGTTACTCGACAGGGAGAAGCTATGGCTACACCTTC
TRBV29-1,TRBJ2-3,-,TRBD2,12,CSAGLAGDTQYF,TGCAGCGCGGGACTAGCGGGAGATACGCAGTATTTT
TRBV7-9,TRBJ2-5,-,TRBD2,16,CASSLASGGAGETQYF,TGTGCCAGCAGCCTCGCTAGCGGGGGGGCAGGCGAGACCCAGTACTTC
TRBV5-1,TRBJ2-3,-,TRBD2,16,CASSLRRGGYTDTQYF,TGCGCCAGCAGCTTGAGGCGGGGGGGATACACAGATACGCAGTATTTT
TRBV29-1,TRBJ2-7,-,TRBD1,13,CSASGTGAYEQYF,TGCAGCGCCTCCGGGACAGGGGCCTACGAGCAGTACTTC
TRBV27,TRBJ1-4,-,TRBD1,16,CASSLGPGTVNEKLFF,TGTGCCAGCAGTTTGGGCCCCGGGACAGTTAATGAAAAACTGTTTTTT
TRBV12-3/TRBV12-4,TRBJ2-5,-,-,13,CASSLASAETQYF,TGTGCCAGCAGCTTGGCTAGCGCAGAGACCCAGTACTTC
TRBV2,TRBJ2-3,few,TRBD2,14,CASSKGPGGDTQYF,TGTGCCAGCAGCAAGGGGCCGGGGGGAGATACGCAGTATTTT
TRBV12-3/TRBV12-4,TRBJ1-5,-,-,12,CASRGSNQPQHF,TGTGCCAGCCGGGGTAGCAATCAGCCCCAGCATTTT
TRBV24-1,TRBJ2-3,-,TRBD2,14,CATSVSGGPDTQYF,TGTGCCACCAGTGTCTCGGGGGGGCCGGATACGCAGTATTTT
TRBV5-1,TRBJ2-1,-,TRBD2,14,CASSPGLPHNEQFF,TGCGCCAGCAGCCCGGGACTACCACACAATGAGCAGTTCTTC
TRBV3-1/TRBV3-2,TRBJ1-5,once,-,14,CASSPGRGLQPQHF,TGTGCCAGCAGCCCGGGTAGGGGCCTTCAGCCCCAGCATTTT
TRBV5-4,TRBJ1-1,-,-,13,CASSREGGTEAFF,TGTGCCAGCAGCCGGGAAGGAGGGACTGAAGCTTTCTTT
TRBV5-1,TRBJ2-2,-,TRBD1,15,CASSSTTGSSGELFF,TGCGCCAGCAGCTCGACGACAGGGTCGTCCGGGGAGCTGTTTTTT
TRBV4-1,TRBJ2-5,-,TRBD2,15,CASSLKLAGEETQYF,TGCGCCAGCAGCCTAAAACTAGCGGGGGAGGAGACCCAGTACTTC
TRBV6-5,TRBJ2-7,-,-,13,CASSSYREYEQYF,TGTGCCAGCAGTTCATACAGGGAGTACGAGCAGTACTTC
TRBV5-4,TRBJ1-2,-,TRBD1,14,CASSLSGGGLGYTF,TGTGCCAGCAGCTTGTCAGGGGGCGGCTTGGGCTACACCTTC
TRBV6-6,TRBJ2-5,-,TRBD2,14,CASTVAGGWETQYF,TGTGCCAGCACCGTAGCGGGGGGTTGGGAGACCCAGTACTTC
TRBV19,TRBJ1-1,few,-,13,CASSDRLNTEAFF,TGTGCCAGTAGCGACAGATTGAACACTGAAGCTTTCTTT
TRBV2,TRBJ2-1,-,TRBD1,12,CASSVDRGGCFF,TGTGCCAGCAGCGTCGACAGGGGTGGGTGTTTCTTC
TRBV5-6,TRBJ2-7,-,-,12,CASSFQSYEQYF,TGTGCCAGCAGCTTTCAGTCCTACGAGCAGTACTTC
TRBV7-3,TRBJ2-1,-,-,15,CASSLNNLGYNEQFF,TGTGCCAGCAGCTTAAACAATCTAGGCTACAATGAGCAGTTCTTC
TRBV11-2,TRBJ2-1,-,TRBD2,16,CASSSLAGVERNEQFF,TGTGCCAGCAGCTCCCTAGCGGGGGTAGAACGCAATGAGCAGTTCTTC
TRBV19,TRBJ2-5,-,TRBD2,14,CASSSLAGEETQYF,TGTGCCAGTAGTAGCCTAGCGGGGGAAGAGACCCAGTACTTC
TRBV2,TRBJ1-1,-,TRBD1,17,CASRRTPGQEMNTEAFF,TGTGCCAGCAGGCGGACCCCGGGACAGGAGATGAACACTGAAGCTTTCTTT